These 18 T cell receptor beta chains originate from one sample sequenced in a study of early T cells in non-severe SARS-CoV-2 infection. Using its own MiXCR run on the 5' RACE reads, TCRdb lists one record per CDR3 protein. In the table there are some 80,000 distinct CDR3 sequences, approximately 12% of which are singletons. Sample: whole blood. These receptor sequences come from an adult who was a healthcare worker with PCR-confirmed SARS-CoV-2 infection or an uninfected control (not recorded which).

This clonotype was seen a few times. The V call is TRBV28, the J call TRBJ2-1, with 8 bases lining up with TRBD1. The CDR3 is 14 residues long. Germline V lookup: CDR1 MDHEN, CDR2 SYDVKM. Trimming at V came to 3 bases and at J to 7 bases, leaving 5 bases not matched to a gene. Written as DNA, the CDR3 is TGTGCCAGCAGTTTCCCAGGGGGCAAGAATGAGCAGTTCTTC. Translation: CASSFPGGKNEQFF.

The CDR3 is CASSSRAGGEGTQYF. The CDR3 DNA sequence: TGTGCCAGCAGCTCAAGAGCGGGAGGAGAGGGGACCCAGTACTTC. The chain combines TRBV7-3 with TRBJ2-5; TRBD2 matches 9 bases. This CDR3 contains 15 residues. The V and J ends lost 4 bases and 7 bases, in that order; junction bases with no gene match: 10. Germline CDR1 and CDR2: SGHTA and FQGTGA.

There are a few counts of this clonotype. CDR3 DNA sequence: TGTGCCAGCAGCTTAGTGGGGGAGGGCAATCAGCCCCAGCATTTT. This codes for CASSLVGEGNQPQHF. The chain recombines TRBV7-8 with TRBJ1-5; possible D gene TRBD1, 5 bases. The CDR3 has 15 amino acids. Germline V gives CDR1 SGHVS, CDR2 FQNEAQ. The V gene lost 1 base and the J gene lost 2 bases, with 9 bases spanning the gap.

The rearrangement uses TRBV13 and TRBJ2-1; D is uncertain. V was pared by 0 bases and J by 3 bases, with 6 bases between. CDR1 is PRHDT, CDR2 FYEKMQ, per germline (reference sequence). The CDR3 is 14 amino acids. The CDR3: CASSLGSDYNEQFF. The CDR3 DNA reads as TGTGCCAGCAGCTTAGGCAGCGACTACAATGAGCAGTTCTTC.

This clonotype came up a few times. The rearrangement links TRBV28 to TRBJ2-2, with 7 bases fitting TRBD2. CDR1 and CDR2 from the germline V gene are MDHEN and SYDVKM. The CDR3 extends over 15 amino acids. Unmatched junction bases numbered 8, after V lost 5 bases and J lost 5 bases. The CDR3 loop reads CASSPAAGRTGELFF. In DNA form, the CDR3 reads TGTGCCAGCAGTCCCGCAGCGGGACGGACCGGGGAGCTGTTTTTT.

The rearrangement joins TRBV5-4 to TRBJ2-1; possibly TRBD1 for D (6 bases). Trimming stripped 4 bases from V and 4 bases from J, with 18 bases between. Germline-derived CDR1 and CDR2 are SGHNT and YYREEE (reference sequence). The CDR3 consists of 16 residues. The CDR3 DNA sequence: TGTGCCAGCAGCCCTATAGGGACAACGGGATACAATGAGCAGTTCTTC. This translates into CASSPIGTTGYNEQFF.

This clonotype was picked up a small number of times. The chain carries TRBV20-1 and TRBJ2-1; possibly TRBD2 for D (5 bases). The CDR3 sequence is 14 residues long. The germline CDR1 and CDR2 sequences are DFQATT and SNEGSKA (reference sequence). Trimming took 3 bases from V and 3 from J, leaving 12 bases between them. CDR3 nucleotides: TGCAGTGCTAGGAGGGAGTTAGGCTACAATGAGCAGTTCTTC. Translating gives CSARRELGYNEQFF.

This clonotype appeared a few times. The chain carries TRBV6-5 and TRBJ1-5; D unresolved. The V end lost 5 bases, the J end lost 3 bases, and 8 bases lay between the germline ends. This CDR3 region has 13 residues. Germline CDR1 reads MNHEY; CDR2 reads SVGAGI. CDR3 region: CASSRANNQPQHF. CDR3 coding DNA: TGTGCCAGCAGTCGAGCCAACAATCAGCCCCAGCATTTT.

The chain carries TRBV28 and TRBJ2-4; 9 nucleotides match TRBD1. Germline lookup yields CDR1 MDHEN and CDR2 SYDVKM. V trimming: 6 bases; J trimming: 0 bases; junction bases outside the gene matches: 15. The CDR3 has 19 residues. CDR3 DNA: TGTGCCAGCAGGGACGAGGACAGGGGTGGATTTCTAGCCAAAAACATTCAGTACTTC. This gives the protein CASRDEDRGGFLAKNIQYF.

This clonotype came up many times. This sequence joins TRBV4-2 and TRBJ2-1; no firm D call. The CDR3 is made up of 13 amino acids. CDR1 is LGHNA, CDR2 YNFKEQ, per germline. Between the trimmed V and J ends, which lost 0 bases and 7 bases, there was a span of 7 bases. CDR3 nucleotides: TGTGCCAGCAGCCAAGATCTGCGGAATGAGCAGTTCTTC. It specifies CASSQDLRNEQFF.

In nucleotides, the CDR3 is TGTGCCAGCAGTTTAGTCCGACCAGGGAAAACTGAAGCTTTCTTT. Translating it yields CASSLVRPGKTEAFF. The V call is TRBV28, the J call TRBJ1-1; D might be TRBD1 (5 bases). Germline V gene data show CDR1 as MDHEN and CDR2 as SYDVKM. The CDR3 consists of 15 residues. Trimming pared 2 bases from V and 5 bases from J, leaving 15 bases between.

This clonotype has a handful of counts. The rearrangement uses TRBV20-1 and TRBJ2-6, with D possibly TRBD1 on 6 matching bases. The CDR3 length is 17 residues. The germline CDR1 and CDR2 sequences are DFQATT and SNEGSKA (reference sequence). The ends were cut back, 0 bases at V and 0 bases at J, with 12 bases in the middle. The chain's CDR3 is CSARDPRQASGANVLTF. The CDR3, as DNA: TGCAGTGCTAGAGACCCCCGACAGGCCTCTGGGGCCAACGTCCTGACTTTC.

This rearrangement joins TRBV28 to TRBJ2-1; unclear D gene. The CDR3 has 14 amino acids. V dropped 5 bases and J dropped 0 bases, with 8 bases sitting between them. Looked up from germline, CDR1 is MDHEN and CDR2 is SYDVKM. CDR3 residues: CASSVAASYNEQFF. In DNA, the CDR3 is TGTGCCAGCAGTGTGGCAGCCTCCTACAATGAGCAGTTCTTC.

This clonotype was found a few times. The rearrangement links TRBV9 to TRBJ2-1, with 12 bases identical to TRBD2. Germline-derived CDR1 and CDR2 are SGDLS and YYNGEE. CDR3 length equals 16 residues. The V gene end was trimmed by 2 bases and the J gene end by 8 bases; junction bases not matched to a gene: 8. The CDR3: CASSVSSGRAIDEQFF. The DNA for the CDR3 is TGTGCCAGCAGCGTGTCTAGCGGGAGGGCCATAGATGAGCAGTTCTTC.

At least ten counts were recorded for this clonotype. V gene TRBV29-1 combines with J gene TRBJ2-1; TRBD2 matches 12 bases. CDR1 and CDR2 (germline): SQVTM, ANQGSEA. The J segment lost 9 bases and the V segment lost 3 bases, leaving 9 bases of the junction unmatched. The CDR3 sequence is 15 residues long. CDR3 coding DNA: TGCAGCGTTGAGGACGGACTAGCGGGGCGAGGTGAGCAGTTCTTC. It yields the protein CSVEDGLAGRGEQFF.

The genes are TRBV10-3 and TRBJ2-1, with 8 bases identical to TRBD2. V shed 0 bases and J 2 bases; nucleotides not matched to a gene: 0. Germline V lookup: CDR1 ENHRY, CDR2 SYGVKD. This CDR3 is built from 15 residues. The CDR3 DNA sequence: TGTGCCATCAGTGAGTCGCGGGGGGCCTACAATGAGCAGTTCTTC. It yields the protein CAISESRGAYNEQFF.

Only a few counts were recorded for this clonotype. The V gene is TRBV3-1, the J gene TRBJ2-3; no clear D. The CDR3 is 19 residues long. Germline V gene sequence: CDR1 LGHDT, CDR2 YNNKEL (reference sequence). V lost 0 bases and J lost 1, with 20 bases in between. The CDR3 here is CASSQDSYPDPWGTDTQYF. The DNA of the CDR3 is TGTGCCAGCAGCCAAGATTCCTACCCCGACCCTTGGGGCACAGATACGCAGTATTTT.

This clonotype was found a few times. This chain connects TRBV5-4 to TRBJ2-1, with 10 bases fitting TRBD2. J was trimmed by 7 bases and V by 3 bases; bases with no gene match: 13. Germline-derived CDR1 and CDR2 are SGHNT and YYREEE (reference sequence). CDR3 length equals 17 residues. In DNA form, the CDR3 reads TGTGCCAGCAGCTCCTACTTAGTAGCGGGAGGTGGAAATGAGCAGTTCTTC. Encoded protein: CASSSYLVAGGGNEQFF.